Presented here are 10 T cell receptor beta chains from one specimen sequenced in a study of blood T cell repertoires in COVID-19. Measured with immunoSEQ multiplex PCR; TCRdb has only the in-frame clones, and not every one. The repertoire holds about 250,000 clones, with approximately 84% as singletons. Sequencing used peripheral blood. These receptors all stem from a man in his fifties or sixties with active or convalescent COVID-19.

The rearrangement uses TRBV7-3 and TRBJ2-4; tentatively, D is TRBD2 (5 bases). Deletions cut 2 bases from V and 8 bases from J, with 7 bases between. The CDR3 runs 12 residues. The germline V gene encodes CDR1 SGHTA and CDR2 FQGTGA. The CDR3 loop reads CASSLEGDIQYF. The CDR3 bases are TGTGCCAGCAGCTTAGAGGGAGACATTCAGTACTTC.

The V call is TRBV27, the J call TRBJ2-1, with 15 bases fitting TRBD2. The CDR3 is made up of 19 amino acids. Germline CDR1 is MNHEY and CDR2 is SMNVEV (reference sequence). Trimming removed 2 bases from V and 1 base from J; junction bases left unmatched: 6. CDR3 sequence (DNA): TGTGCCAGCAGTTTAAGGGGACTAGCGGGGGGCATATCCTACAATGAGCAGTTCTTC. Its protein is CASSLRGLAGGISYNEQFF.

The V call is TRBV7-9, the J call TRBJ1-6; D is perhaps TRBD1 (5 bases). Per germline, CDR1 SEHNR and CDR2 FQNEAQ (reference sequence). V was cut by 3 bases and J by 7 bases, with 10 bases left in between. The CDR3 covers 14 residues. The CDR3 sequence is CASSLTDMNSPLHF. CDR3 sequence (DNA): TGTGCCAGCAGCTTGACAGATATGAATTCACCCCTCCACTTT.

The table lists this clone with a count of one. Within the sample, other DNA sequences also encode this same CDR3. This chain connects TRBV30 to TRBJ1-6; maybe TRBD1 (6 bases). The germline CDR1 and CDR2 sequences are GTSNPN and SVGIG (reference sequence). The CDR3 extends over 14 amino acids. Trimming shortened V by 1 base and J by 5 bases, and 9 bases separated the two germline ends. DNA for the CDR3: TGTGCCTGGAGTGCGGGACAAGATAATTCACCCCTCCACTTT. The encoded protein is CAWSAGQDNSPLHF.

The V call is TRBV21-1, the J call TRBJ2-7; the D call TRBD1 from the table was never checked on the DNA. TRBV21-1 is assigned pseudogene status. This CDR3 region has 14 residues. CDR3 in amino acids: CARPRDRGSYEQYF. Written as DNA, the CDR3 is TGTGCCAGACCCCGGGACAGGGGATCCTACGAGCAGTACTTC.

This clone was picked up one time. J is TRBJ1-4 and V is TRBV3-1 (or the pseudogene TRBV3-2); D uncertain. Germline V gene lookup returns CDR1 LGHDT and CDR2 YNNKEL (reference sequence). Trimming shortened V by 1 base and J by 6 bases, and 12 bases separated the two germline ends. CDR3 length equals 15 residues. For the CDR3, the DNA is TGTGCCAGCAGCCAAGGAGCCGGGTACGATGAAAAACTGTTTTTT. It translates to CASSQGAGYDEKLFF.

The rearrangement uses TRBV13 and TRBJ1-1, with no clear D. Germline lookup yields CDR1 PRHDT and CDR2 FYEKMQ (reference sequence). Trimming took 2 bases from V and 12 from J, leaving 10 bases between them. The CDR3 totals 11 residues. The CDR3 spells CASSLSGLTFF. The CDR3 DNA sequence: TGTGCCAGCAGCTTATCAGGACTAACTTTCTTT.

The rearrangement uses TRBV5-4 and TRBJ1-1, with D possibly being TRBD1 (6 bases). From germline, CDR1 is SGHNT and CDR2 YYREEE (reference sequence). CDR3 length: 15 amino acids. Trimming took off 5 bases at V and 5 bases at J, with 19 bases between the two ends. Here the CDR3 reads CASRLDRSEGTEAFF. In nucleotides, the CDR3 is TGTGCCAGCAGATTAGACAGGTCCGAGGGGACTGAAGCTTTCTTT.

The chain employs TRBV12-3 or TRBV12-4 and TRBJ1-2, with D possibly TRBD1 on 5 matching bases. CDR3 length equals 13 residues. V lost 6 bases and J lost 1, with 9 bases in between. CDR3 residues: CASRRQNNYGYTF. CDR3 nucleotide sequence: TGTGCCAGCAGACGACAGAATAACTATGGCTACACCTTC.

J is TRBJ2-2 and V is TRBV5-1; 7 bases match TRBD1. The ends lost 4 bases at V and 0 bases at J; junction bases unmatched: 9. The CDR3 totals 17 residues. CDR1 and CDR2 from the germline V gene are SGHRS and YFSETQ. CDR3 coding DNA: TGCGCCAGCAGCATAAGGGAGACAGGGTCGAACACCGGGGAGCTGTTTTTT. Residues: CASSIRETGSNTGELFF.